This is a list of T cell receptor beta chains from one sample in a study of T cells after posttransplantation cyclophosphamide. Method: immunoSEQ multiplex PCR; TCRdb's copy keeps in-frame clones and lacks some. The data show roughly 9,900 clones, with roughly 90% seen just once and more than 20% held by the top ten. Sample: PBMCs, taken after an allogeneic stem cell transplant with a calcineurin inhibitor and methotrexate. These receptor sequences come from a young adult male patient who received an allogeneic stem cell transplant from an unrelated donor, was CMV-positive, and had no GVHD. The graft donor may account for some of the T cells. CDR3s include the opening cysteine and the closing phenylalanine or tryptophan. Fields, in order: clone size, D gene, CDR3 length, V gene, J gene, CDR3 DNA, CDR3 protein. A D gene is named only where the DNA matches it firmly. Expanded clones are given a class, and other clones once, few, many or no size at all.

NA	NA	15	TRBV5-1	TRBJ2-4	TGCGCCAGCAGCTTGGTGGCGGTAGCCAAAAACATTCAGTACTTC	CASSLVAVAKNIQYF
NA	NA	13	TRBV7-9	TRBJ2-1	TGTGCCAGCGGCTTACTAGTGACTGATGAGCAGTTCTTC	CASGLLVTDEQFF
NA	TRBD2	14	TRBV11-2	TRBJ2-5	TGTGCCAGCAGCTTGGGCGGGAGTGGGGAGACCCAGTACTTC	CASSLGGSGETQYF
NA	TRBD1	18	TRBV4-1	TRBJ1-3	TGCGCCAGCAGCCAACCGGGACAGGGGGCCGGCTCTGGAAACACCATATATTTT	CASSQPGQGAGSGNTIYF
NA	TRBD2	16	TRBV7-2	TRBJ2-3	TGTGCCAGCAGCTTAATTCTAGCGGGGACCAAGGATACGCAGTATTTT	CASSLILAGTKDTQYF
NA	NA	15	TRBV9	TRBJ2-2	TGTGCCAGCAGCGTAGATCGGGGAGGCACCGGGGAGCTGTTTTTT	CASSVDRGGTGELFF
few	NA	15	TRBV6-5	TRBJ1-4	TGTGCCAGCAGTTACTCGAGCGCCAGAGCTGAAAAACTGTTTTTT	CASSYSSARAEKLFF
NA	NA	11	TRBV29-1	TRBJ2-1	TGCAGCGTTCTTTCCTACAATGAGCAGTTCTTC	CSVLSYNEQFF
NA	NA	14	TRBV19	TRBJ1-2	TGTGCCAGTAGTATCTTTCCCCACGGGTCTGGCTACACCTTC	CASSIFPHGSGYTF
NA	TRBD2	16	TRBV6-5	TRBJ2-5	TGTGCCAGCAGTTACCCGGGACTAGCGGGAGGCGAGACCCAGTACTTC	CASSYPGLAGGETQYF
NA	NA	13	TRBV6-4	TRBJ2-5	TGTGCCAGCAGTGCCGAAGGAGGGGAGACCCAGTACTTC	CASSAEGGETQYF
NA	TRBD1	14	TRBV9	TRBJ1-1	TGTGCCAGCAGCGTCGGACAGGCTCTCAGCGGGGCTTTCTTT	CASSVGQALSGAFF
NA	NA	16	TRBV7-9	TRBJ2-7	TGTGCCAGCAGCTCAGCCTGGGCTAGCGTGTTCTACGAGCAGTACTTC	CASSSAWASVFYEQYF
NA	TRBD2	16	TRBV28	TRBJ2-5	TGTGCCAGCAGTCCCCCTATAGCGGGAGCAGTTGAGACCCAGTACTTC	CASSPPIAGAVETQYF
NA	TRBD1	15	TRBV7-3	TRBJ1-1	TGTGCCAGCCGAAAAACAGGGGACCAGAACACTGAAGCTTTCTTT	CASRKTGDQNTEAFF
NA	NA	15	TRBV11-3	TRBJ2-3	TGTGCCAGCAGCTTAGCGGGAGTTGGGACAGATACGCAGTATTTT	CASSLAGVGTDTQYF
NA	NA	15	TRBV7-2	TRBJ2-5	TGTGCCAGCAGCTTATTGTCGGGGAAGAAAGAGACCCAGTACTTC	CASSLLSGKKETQYF
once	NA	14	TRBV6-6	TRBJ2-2	TGTGCCAGCAGTTACCGGGAGCGCACCGGGGAGCTGTTTTTT	CASSYRERTGELFF
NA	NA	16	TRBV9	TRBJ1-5	TGTTGTTCGGAGGCAGGAAAGATGTATAGCAATCAGCCCCAGCATTTT	CCSEAGKMYSNQPQHF
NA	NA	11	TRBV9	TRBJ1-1	TGTGCCAGCAGCCCGGGGACTGAAGCTTTCTTT	CASSPGTEAFF
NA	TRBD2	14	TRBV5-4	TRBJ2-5	TGTGCCAGCACCTCTCCTAGCGGAGAAGAGACCCAGTACTTC	CASTSPSGEETQYF
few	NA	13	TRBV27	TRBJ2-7	TGTGCCAGCAGTTTTTCCCCTTACTACGAGCAGTACTTC	CASSFSPYYEQYF
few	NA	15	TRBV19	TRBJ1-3	TGTGCCAGTAGTACCCGGGCCGGGGCTGGAAACACCATATATTTT	CASSTRAGAGNTIYF
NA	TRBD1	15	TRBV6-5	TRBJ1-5	TGTGCCAGCAGTTCCAGACAGGGAGTGAATCAGCCCCAGCATTTT	CASSSRQGVNQPQHF
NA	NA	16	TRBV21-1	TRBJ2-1	TGTGCCAGCAGCAAAGTCTTAGCGGGGCGGTACAATGAGCAGTTCTTC	CASSKVLAGRYNEQFF
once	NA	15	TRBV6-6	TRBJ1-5	TGTGCCAGCAGTTACGGGCGAGGGGGGGGTCAGCCCCAGCATTTT	CASSYGRGGGQPQHF
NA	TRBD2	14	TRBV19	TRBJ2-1	TGTGCCAGTAGTAACGGACTAGATGGGAGTGAGCAGTTCTTC	CASSNGLDGSEQFF
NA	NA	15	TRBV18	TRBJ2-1	TGTGCCAGCTCACCACCTAGCACCTCCTACAATGAGCAGTTCTTC	CASSPPSTSYNEQFF
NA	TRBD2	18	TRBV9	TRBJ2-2	TGTGCCAGCAGCGTAGCAGGTAGCGGGAGAGCGGGCACCGGGGAGCTGTTTTTT	CASSVAGSGRAGTGELFF
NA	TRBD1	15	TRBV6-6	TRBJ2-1	TGTGCCAGCAGTGGGACAGGGGAGGTAACAAATGAGCAGTTCTTC	CASSGTGEVTNEQFF
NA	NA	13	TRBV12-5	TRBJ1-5	TGTGCTAGTGGTACAGGGAGCAATCAGCCCCAGCATTTT	CASGTGSNQPQHF
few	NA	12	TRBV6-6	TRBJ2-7	TGTGCCAGCGGCCGGGATTTCTACGAGCAGTACTTC	CASGRDFYEQYF
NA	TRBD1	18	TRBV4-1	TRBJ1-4	TGCGCCAGCAGCCAAGATCCCGCGGGACAGGGGCTTAATGAAAAACTGTTTTTT	CASSQDPAGQGLNEKLFF
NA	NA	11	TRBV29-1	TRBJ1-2	TGCAGCGTCGAACGGGACTATGGCTACACCTTC	CSVERDYGYTF
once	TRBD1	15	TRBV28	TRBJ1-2	TGTGCCAGCACCTTACGTGGACAGGGGTACTATGGCTACACCTTC	CASTLRGQGYYGYTF
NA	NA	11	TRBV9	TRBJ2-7	TGTGCCACAAGGGAGGCCTACGAGCAGTACTTC	CATREAYEQYF
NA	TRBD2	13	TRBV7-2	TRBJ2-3	TGTGCCAGCAGCGCGACGGGGGGAGATACGCAGTATTTT	CASSATGGDTQYF
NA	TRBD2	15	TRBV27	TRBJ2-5	TGTGCCAGCAGTCAGGGGACTAGCGGACAAGAGACCCAGTACTTC	CASSQGTSGQETQYF
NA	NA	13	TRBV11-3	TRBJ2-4	TGTGCCAGCAGCTTAGACCTAGAAAACATTCAGTACTTC	CASSLDLENIQYF
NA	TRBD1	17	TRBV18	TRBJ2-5	TGTGCCAGCTCATTTCGCCTCGTCACAGGGGGTCAAAAGACCCAGTACTTC	CASSFRLVTGGQKTQYF
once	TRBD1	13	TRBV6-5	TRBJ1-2	TGTGCCAGCAGTGGGGGACAGAACTATGGCTACACCTTC	CASSGGQNYGYTF
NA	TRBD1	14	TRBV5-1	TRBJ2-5	TGCGCCAGCAGCCCAGGGACAGGCGTAGAGACCCAGTACTTC	CASSPGTGVETQYF
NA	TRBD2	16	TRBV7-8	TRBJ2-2	TGTGCCAGCAGCTTAAGATCTGGCGGGAGGGCCGGGGAGCTGTTTTTT	CASSLRSGGRAGELFF
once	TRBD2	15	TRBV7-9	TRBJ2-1	TGTGCCAGCAGCTTGCGACTAGCGGGAGGGGATGAGCAGTTCTTC	CASSLRLAGGDEQFF
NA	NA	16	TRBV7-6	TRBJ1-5	TGTGCCAGCAGCTTAGGAGGGCTGGATCCGGGTCAGCCCCAGCATTTT	CASSLGGLDPGQPQHF
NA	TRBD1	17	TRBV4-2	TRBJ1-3	TGTGCCAGCAGCCAAACAGGACAGGCCGGCTCTGGAAACACCATATATTTT	CASSQTGQAGSGNTIYF
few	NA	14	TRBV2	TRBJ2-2	TGTGCCACTCAGGGGACACTAAACACCGGGGAGCTGTTTTTT	CATQGTLNTGELFF
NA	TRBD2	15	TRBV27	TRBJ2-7	TGTGCCAGCAGTCCCCTTAGCGGGAGGGCGGACGAGCAGTACTTC	CASSPLSGRADEQYF
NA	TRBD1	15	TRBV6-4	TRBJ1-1	TGTGCCAGCAGTGAACAGGGGGTACCGAACACTGAAGCTTTCTTT	CASSEQGVPNTEAFF
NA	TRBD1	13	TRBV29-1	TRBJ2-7	TGCAGCGTTGGGACAGGCGCCTCCTACGAGCAGTACTTC	CSVGTGASYEQYF
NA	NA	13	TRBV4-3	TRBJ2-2	TGCGCCAGCAGCCAAGACTCTCCCGGCGGGCTGTTTTTT	CASSQDSPGGLFF
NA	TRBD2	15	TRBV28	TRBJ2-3	TGTGCCAGCAGTTTATTCCGGGGGGGAACAGATACGCAGTATTTT	CASSLFRGGTDTQYF
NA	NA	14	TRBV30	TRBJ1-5	TGTGCCTGGAGTGTCGTTTATAGCAATCAGCCCCAGCATTTT	CAWSVVYSNQPQHF
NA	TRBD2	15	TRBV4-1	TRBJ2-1	TGCGCCAGCAGCCCCGGGACTAGCGGGTACAATGAGCAGTTCTTC	CASSPGTSGYNEQFF